This entry lists 27 T cell receptor beta chains sequenced from one sample in a study of identical twins. TCRdb redid the calling of the 5' RACE reads with MiXCR, one entry per CDR3 protein. Of some 500,000 distinct CDR3 sequences in the sample, roughly 9.5% were seen once. These data were likewise used in another study, on yellow fever vaccine responses in identical twins.

Sequencing was carried out using PBMCs. Receptors originate from a woman aged 18-29 years in good health.

This clonotype was recorded many times. V and J are TRBV29-1 and TRBJ2-3; 8 nucleotides line up with TRBD2. This CDR3 has 13 amino acids. V was clipped by 6 bases and J by 5 bases; unmatched bases: 7. Looked up from germline, CDR1 is SQVTM and CDR2 is ANQGSEA. The CDR3 is CSVSGLDLDTQYF. DNA for the CDR3: TGCAGCGTCTCGGGACTAGACCTAGATACGCAGTATTTT.

In this sample, this clonotype turned up many times. The gene calls are TRBV12-3 or TRBV12-4 and TRBJ2-2; tentatively, D is TRBD2 (5 bases). The CDR3 runs to 14 residues. With 5 bases removed from V and 5 bases from J, the gap between germline ends came to 12 bases. The CDR3: CASSPRTGTGELFF. CDR3 nucleotide sequence: TGTGCCAGCAGTCCAAGGACGGGGACCGGGGAGCTGTTTTTT.

This clonotype has more than one count but fewer than ten. V gene TRBV20-1 combines with J gene TRBJ2-7, with 15 bases fitting TRBD2. CDR3 size: 18 residues. V was pared by 5 bases and J by 4 bases, with 15 bases of the junction left unmatched. Germline V gene lookup returns CDR1 DFQATT and CDR2 SNEGSKA (reference sequence). In DNA form, the CDR3 reads TGCAGTGCTTATCATCCAACCGGACTAGCGGGAGGGCGATACGAGCAGTACTTC. Translation: CSAYHPTGLAGGRYEQYF.

This clonotype was picked up a small number of times. The chain is built from TRBV7-9 and TRBJ2-1; 10 nucleotides agree with TRBD2. V dropped 0 bases and J dropped 6; count of bases not matched to a gene: 5. Germline lookup yields CDR1 SEHNR and CDR2 FQNEAQ (reference sequence). This CDR3 comprises 16 residues. This chain's CDR3 is CASSLAASGSLNEQFF. CDR3 DNA sequence: TGTGCCAGCAGCTTAGCGGCTAGCGGGAGCCTCAATGAGCAGTTCTTC.

In its sample, this clonotype was seen a few times. The chain carries TRBV7-9 and TRBJ1-2; possible D gene TRBD1, 5 bases. Germline CDR1 is SEHNR and CDR2 is FQNEAQ (reference sequence). This CDR3 spans 15 amino acids. Trimming took 7 bases from V and 5 from J, leaving 20 bases between them. The chain's CDR3 is CASTILVGAQYGYTF. The CDR3 DNA follows: TGTGCCAGCACCATCCTGGTCGGGGCTCAATATGGCTACACCTTC.

There are a few counts of this clonotype. The gene calls are TRBV10-2 and TRBJ2-1; D may correspond to TRBD1 or TRBD2 (5 bases each). CDR1 is WSHSY and CDR2 is SAAADI in the germline V gene. The V gene lost 8 bases and the J gene lost 0 bases, with 17 bases spanning the gap. This CDR3 is 16 amino acids long. CDR3 sequence: CASGTQGLSSYNEQFF. In nucleotides, the CDR3 is TGCGCCAGCGGGACGCAGGGTTTGAGCTCCTACAATGAGCAGTTCTTC.

This clonotype was recorded a few times. The chain is built from TRBV20-1 and TRBJ2-7; tentative D call: TRBD2 (5 bases). Germline values: CDR1 DFQATT, CDR2 SNEGSKA (reference sequence). The length of the CDR3 is 13 residues. With 2 bases removed from V and 5 bases from J, the gap between germline ends came to 13 bases. The CDR3 nucleotides are TGCAGTGCTAGAACTGGCGGGTTGGACGAGCAGTACTTC. Protein product: CSARTGGLDEQYF.

The chain combines TRBV2 with TRBJ2-5; D tentatively reads TRBD1 or TRBD2 (5 bases each). CDR1 is SNHLY, CDR2 FYNNEI, per germline. Deletions cut 7 bases from V and 5 bases from J, with 14 bases between. CDR3 length: 13 amino acids. The CDR3 protein is CASMRGSPETQYF. CDR3 coding DNA: TGTGCCAGCATGAGGGGTAGCCCGGAGACCCAGTACTTC.

This clonotype was detected many times. The chain carries TRBV2 and TRBJ2-7; D is perhaps TRBD1 (7 bases). The V gene lost 6 bases and the J gene lost 7 bases, with 19 bases spanning the gap. The CDR3 is made up of 14 amino acids. Germline values: CDR1 SNHLY, CDR2 FYNNEI. The CDR3 DNA reads as TGTGCCAGCAGAAATACAGGGGAGGTCGGTGAGCAGTACTTC. It specifies CASRNTGEVGEQYF.

The rearrangement links TRBV4-3 to TRBJ2-3; D is unclear. Germline V gene sequence: CDR1 LGHNA, CDR2 YSLEER. The CDR3 length is 13 residues. Deletions cut 1 base from V and 5 bases from J, with 7 bases between. CDR3 region: CASSQVSGDTQYF. CDR3 nucleotide sequence: TGCGCCAGCAGCCAAGTCTCGGGAGATACGCAGTATTTT.

The genes are TRBV2 and TRBJ2-1; 13 bases are shared with TRBD2. Germline values: CDR1 SNHLY, CDR2 FYNNEI. The CDR3 length is 18 residues. The junction had 10 bases not matched to a gene; V was cut back by 6 bases and J by 2 bases. The CDR3 DNA reads as TGTGCCAGCAGCCCCGGACTAGCGGGAGCCTATACCTACAATGAGCAGTTCTTC. It specifies CASSPGLAGAYTYNEQFF.

V gene TRBV19 combines with J gene TRBJ2-7; a possible D gene is TRBD1 (7 bases). The CDR3 spans 15 residues. CDR1 LNHDA and CDR2 SQIVND come from the germline V gene (reference sequence). Trimming took off 3 bases at V and 1 base at J, with 13 bases between the two ends. The CDR3 sequence is CASSIGGQKSYEQYF. The CDR3 coding sequence is TGTGCCAGTAGTATCGGGGGACAGAAGTCCTACGAGCAGTACTTC. The full variable domain, completed using reference TRBV19 and TRBJ2-7, is DGGITQSPKYLFRKEGQNVTLSCEQNLNHDAMYWYRQDPGQGLRLIYYSQIVNDFQKGDIAEGYSVSREKKESFPLTVTSAQKNPTAFYLCASSIGGQKSYEQYFGPGTRLTVT.

This clonotype was counted only a few times. This chain connects TRBV20-1 to TRBJ2-7, with 13 bases identical to TRBD2. Germline-derived CDR1 and CDR2 are DFQATT and SNEGSKA (reference sequence). The CDR3 length is 14 residues. V dropped 6 bases and J dropped 2; count of bases not matched to a gene: 4. The CDR3 protein is CSAWTSGSPYEQYF. Here the CDR3 DNA reads TGCAGTGCGTGGACTAGCGGGAGTCCCTACGAGCAGTACTTC.

This clonotype was detected only a few times. The rearrangement links TRBV7-2 to TRBJ2-1; 12 nucleotides match TRBD2. Germline trimming cut 5 bases from V and 8 bases from J; bases unmatched to any gene: 10. The CDR3 contains 16 residues. CDR1 and CDR2 from the germline V gene are SGHTA and FQGNSA. CDR3: CASSIGLAGFMDEQFF. DNA for the CDR3: TGTGCCAGCAGCATCGGACTAGCGGGATTTATGGATGAGCAGTTCTTC.

The sample holds many counts of this clonotype. The chain combines TRBV27 with TRBJ2-7; D may be TRBD2 (6 bases). V was trimmed by 5 bases and J by 7 bases, leaving 18 bases between them. The germline CDR1 and CDR2 sequences are MNHEY and SMNVEV (reference sequence). This CDR3 is built from 14 residues. CDR3 in DNA: TGTGCCAGCAGTCTTAAAGGAGGGTCTCGGGAGCAGTACTTC. Protein: CASSLKGGSREQYF.

This clonotype has just a few counts. The chain combines TRBV29-1 with TRBJ2-7; 12 bases match TRBD2. V shed 5 bases, J shed 0 bases, and the junction held 5 bases outside the gene matches. The CDR3 sequence is 15 residues long. Germline V gene sequence: CDR1 SQVTM, CDR2 ANQGSEA. CDR3 bases: TGCAGCGTTAGAGGGACTAGCGGGCGCTCCTACGAGCAGTACTTC. Its translation is CSVRGTSGRSYEQYF.

In its sample, this clonotype was seen a few times. The chain is built from TRBV12-3 or TRBV12-4 and TRBJ2-7, with D perhaps matching TRBD2 (5 bases). This CDR3 region has 14 residues. V gave up 5 bases and J gave up 2 bases, with 13 bases separating them. CDR3 nucleotides: TGTGCCAGCAGTCACTCGAGCGGAACCTACGAGCAGTACTTC. It translates to CASSHSSGTYEQYF.

The V gene is TRBV12-3 or TRBV12-4, the J gene TRBJ2-7; D call uncertain. This CDR3 is 14 amino acids long. V lost 1 base and J 4 bases, leaving 11 bases between the germline ends. The CDR3, as DNA: TGTGCCAGCAGTTTAGGGTCAGACCCATACGAGCAGTACTTC. Amino acids: CASSLGSDPYEQYF.

This clonotype was counted a few times. The CDR3 here is CASSRKGTRWELETQYF. The CDR3 DNA sequence: TGTGCCAGCAGTCGAAAAGGGACCCGCTGGGAGTTGGAGACCCAGTACTTC. The chain has TRBV12-3 or TRBV12-4 and TRBJ2-5; D possibly uses TRBD1 or TRBD2 (5 bases each). V lost 5 bases and J lost 5, with 24 bases in between. The CDR3 has 17 residues.

This clonotype showed up many times. The V and J genes are TRBV3-1 and TRBJ2-7, with unresolved D. CDR1 LGHDT and CDR2 YNNKEL come from the germline V gene (reference sequence). This CDR3 has 13 amino acids. V gave up 3 bases and J gave up 6 bases, with 12 bases separating them. The CDR3 is CASSQIAAGEQYF. CDR3 sequence (DNA): TGTGCCAGCAGCCAGATCGCAGCTGGCGAGCAGTACTTC.

This clonotype appeared a few times. The chain combines TRBV28 with TRBJ2-3; D is undetermined. Germline V CDR1 and CDR2: MDHEN, SYDVKM. This CDR3 has 13 residues. Trimming stripped 0 bases from V and 2 bases from J, with 3 bases between. The chain's CDR3 is CASSLWPTDTQYF. The CDR3 nucleotides read TGTGCCAGCAGTTTATGGCCCACAGATACGCAGTATTTT. The whole variable domain, filled in from reference TRBV28 and TRBJ2-3, reads DVKVTQSSRYLVKRTGEKVFLECVQDMDHENMFWYRQDPGLGLRLIYFSYDVKMKEKGDIPEGYSVSREKKERFSLILESASTNQTSMYLCASSLWPTDTQYFGPGTRLTVL.

This clonotype has a handful of counts. The rearrangement links TRBV12-3 or TRBV12-4 to TRBJ2-3; 8 bases align to TRBD2. The CDR3 extends over 14 amino acids. The V segment lost 8 bases and the J segment 1 base; nucleotides outside the gene matches: 5. This CDR3 is CASRTSRRTDTQYF. CDR3 coding DNA: TGTGCCAGCCGGACTAGCCGACGCACAGATACGCAGTATTTT.

This clonotype came up a few times. The chain uses TRBV4-1 and TRBJ2-7; 9 bases map to TRBD1. V trimming: 4 bases; J trimming: 3 bases; junction bases outside the gene matches: 10. Germline V gives CDR1 MGHRA, CDR2 YSYEKL. The CDR3 extends over 16 amino acids. The CDR3 DNA reads TGCGCCAGCAGCCGAAGTGACAAGGACAGGGGCTACGAGCAGTACTTC. Translating it yields CASSRSDKDRGYEQYF.

This clonotype was found many times. The chain links TRBV5-1 to TRBJ2-1; TRBD2 is a possible D gene (6 bases). Trimming cost V 4 bases and J 4 bases, with 18 bases left between them. Germline V gene sequence: CDR1 SGHRS, CDR2 YFSETQ. The CDR3 runs 16 residues. CDR3 residues: CASSPRLNREYNEQFF. DNA for the CDR3: TGCGCCAGCAGCCCGAGACTGAACCGGGAGTACAATGAGCAGTTCTTC. Full variable domain (missing parts from reference TRBV5-1 and TRBJ2-1): KAGVTQTPRYLIKTRGQQVTLSCSPISGHRSVSWYQQTPGQGLQFLFEYFSETQRNKGNFPGRFSGRQFSNSRSEMNVSTLELGDSALYLCASSPRLNREYNEQFFGPGTRLTVL.

This clonotype was recorded at least ten times. The chain recombines TRBV5-1 with TRBJ2-7; 7 bases are shared with TRBD1. Germline assignment: CDR1 SGHRS and CDR2 YFSETQ. V was clipped by 5 bases and J by 2 bases; unmatched bases: 4. This CDR3 contains 13 residues. The CDR3, as DNA: TGCGCCAGCAGACGGGACAGTCCCTACGAGCAGTACTTC. This gives the protein CASRRDSPYEQYF.

This clonotype was detected ten times or more. The chain recombines TRBV18 with TRBJ1-6, with 9 positions matching TRBD1. V was clipped by 3 bases and J by 8 bases; unmatched bases: 5. CDR1 and CDR2 from the germline V gene are KGHSH and LQKENI. The CDR3 length is 15 residues. This chain's CDR3 is CASSPGTGSDSPLHF. The CDR3 DNA reads as TGTGCCAGCTCACCCGGGACAGGGTCCGATTCACCCCTCCACTTT.

This clonotype was found once. The chain has TRBV7-3 and TRBJ2-3; 10 positions match TRBD2. CDR1 SGHTA and CDR2 FQGTGA come from the germline V gene. The CDR3 runs to 16 residues. Trimming removed 5 bases from V and 1 base from J; junction bases left unmatched: 6. For the CDR3, the DNA is TGTGCCAGCAGCGCAGAGCGGGGGGGCCGCACAGATACGCAGTATTTT. Its translation is CASSAERGGRTDTQYF.